This TCR beta chain was captured by sequencing in a study of beta chain features in type 1 diabetes. Across the study: Cell yields, gender and age were similar in healthy donors and patients.

Study-level results: Moderately but significantly shorter TCRB CDR3s were found in Type 1 diabetes patients in all four CD4+ subsets. Overrepresentation of cells with high TCR expression could result from cDNA sequencing.

Using CD45RO/CCR7/CD25/CD127/CD95/CD27, CD4+ naive, central memory, regulatory and stem cell-like memory cells were sorted. All of the sorted populations showed purity greater than 95%. Looked up from germline, CDR1 is KGHSH and CDR2 is LQKENI. CDR3 size: 14 residues. Unmatched junction bases numbered 9, after V lost 8 bases and J lost 7 bases. The investigators reverse transcribed all of the isolated RNA, so they sequenced expressed TCRB transcripts. Method: immunoSEQ multiplex PCR; TCRdb's copy keeps in-frame clones and lacks some. This table has 150,000 to 200,000 clones, 6.5% to 10% appearing once. A remark on this clone: Its antigen remains unidentified.

The TCR was taken from a young woman with type 1 diabetes. Material: central memory CD4+ T cells from blood. The chain recombines TRBV18 with TRBJ2-1; 9 bases fit TRBD1. CDR3 amino acids: CASTEQGAVNEQFF. As DNA, the CDR3 is TGTGCCAGCACAGAACAGGGGGCAGTGAATGAGCAGTTCTTC.